The sample holds many counts of the clone carrying this T cell receptor (beta chain). What it binds is unknown. This record comes from a study of T cell repertoires in cytomegalovirus infection. About the research overall: Public TCR beta signatures marked donors with CMV infection and the matching HLA. Overall study results and limits: In two of eight donors, the top clonotype was HLA-C-restricted CMV-specific.

The CDR3 length is 13 residues. Germline loops: CDR1 MNHEY, CDR2 SVGAGI. V trimming: 10 bases; J trimming: 8 bases; junction bases outside the gene matches: 12. TCRdb re-called the reads through MiXCR, storing one row per CDR3 protein. This sample yields more than 200,000 distinct CDR3 sequences, of which roughly 9% are seen a single time; over 12% belongs to the top ten. This clonotype originated in a human donor in good health (CMV status not recorded). Some clones in this sample may be carry-over from other donors' samples. The source material was PBMCs. This chain uses TRBV6-5 with TRBJ1-2; 8 nucleotides agree with TRBD1. For the CDR3, the DNA is TGTGCCACCTCCTCGGACAGGGAAATCGGCTACACCTTC. Amino acid sequence: CATSSDREIGYTF.